The next 27 T cell receptor beta chains were all read from a single sample in a study of low-dose radiotherapy and immunotherapy resistance in tumors. TRAV- and TRBV-specific primers were used for first-strand cDNA, which covered alpha and beta chains. Using a constant-region primer together with a V-primer adapter, TCRs were subjected to around 20 PCR cycles of amplification. TCRdb analysed the reads with MiXCR anew, one entry per CDR3 protein. This repertoire shows tens of thousands of distinct CDR3 sequences, less than 30% found once; its top ten account for around a tenth. As for time point: after trial treatment. Specified treatment: LDRT plus nivolumab, ipilimumab, low-dose cyclophosphamide and aspirin (RACIN trial). The source was PBMCs, collected after low-dose radiotherapy plus immunotherapy. The receptors originated from a male donor with prostate cancer.

Ten or more counts support this clonotype. J is TRBJ2-7 and V is TRBV4-1, with 10 bases lining up with TRBD1. After removal of 0 bases from V and 4 bases from J, the junction contained 6 bases not matched to a gene. Germline CDR1 reads MGHRA; CDR2 reads YSYEKL. There are 16 residues in the CDR3. In DNA form, the CDR3 reads TGCGCCAGCAGCCAAGACTCCGGGACAGGGGTGTACGAGCAGTACTTC. Its translation: CASSQDSGTGVYEQYF.

The sample holds a few counts of this clonotype. The V call is TRBV3-1, the J call TRBJ2-1; D is unclear. The CDR3 totals 17 residues. Germline CDR1 and CDR2: LGHDT and YNNKEL (reference sequence). The V end was cut by 1 base, the J end by 6 bases, with 19 bases between. The CDR3 nucleotides read TGTGCCAGCAGCCAAGGGAGTCAGGCAAGCTTTATCAATGAGCAGTTCTTC. Translating gives CASSQGSQASFINEQFF.

In this sample, this clonotype turned up many times. One junction end disagrees with the germline gene, perhaps due to a read error. The chain recombines TRBV30 with TRBJ1-1; the D gene is possibly TRBD1 (6 bases). This CDR3 is built from 12 residues. Germline CDR1 reads GTSNPN; CDR2 reads SVGIG (reference sequence). The CDR3 reads CALDSRNAEAFF. Here the CDR3 DNA reads TGTGCCTTGGACAGTCGGAACGCTGAAGCTTTCTTT.

This clonotype was found many times. This chain links TRBV20-1 with TRBJ2-2, with TRBD2 matching over 8 bases. This CDR3 comprises 13 residues. V was clipped by 4 bases and J by 7 bases; unmatched bases: 5. Looked up from germline, CDR1 is DFQATT and CDR2 is SNEGSKA (reference sequence). CDR3 loop: CSANGRADGELFF. As DNA, the CDR3 is TGCAGTGCTAACGGGAGGGCCGACGGGGAGCTGTTTTTT.

This clonotype showed up many times. A read error may produce the germline difference seen at one junction end. The chain joins TRBV5-6 to TRBJ2-7, with 9 nucleotides matching TRBD1. The CDR3 is 15 residues long. Germline V gene lookup returns CDR1 SGHDT and CDR2 YYEEEE. The CDR3 DNA reads as TGCGCCAGCAGCTGGGGACAGGGAGCAACCTACGAGCAGTACTTC. Its protein product is CASSWGQGATYEQYF. The variable domain in full, with the rest retrieved from reference TRBV5-6 and TRBJ2-7, is DAGVTQSPTHLIKTRGQQVTLRCSPKSGHDTVSWYQQALGQGPQFIFQYYEEEERQRGNFPDRFSGHQFPNYSSELNVNALLLGDSALYLCASSWGQGATYEQYFGPGTRLTVT.

This clonotype was seen many times. This rearrangement joins TRBV14 to TRBJ1-2; 7 nucleotides match TRBD1. The germline V gene has CDR1 SGHDN and CDR2 FVKESK. The CDR3 runs 16 residues. Trimming cost V 1 base and J 3 bases; bases outside gene matches: 8. Written as DNA, the CDR3 is TGTGCCAGCAGCCAAGGAAGGGGGCGCCGAGACTATGGCTACACCTTC. Encoded protein: CASSQGRGRRDYGYTF.

This clonotype was observed many times. This chain uses TRBV11-2 with TRBJ2-2; D is uncertain. CDR1 is SGHAT and CDR2 is FQNNGV in the germline V gene. There are 14 residues in the CDR3. V lost 1 base and J lost 5, with 8 bases in between. DNA for the CDR3: TGTGCCAGCAGCTTAGGGTCCGTTACCGGGGAGCTGTTTTTT. Translating gives CASSLGSVTGELFF.

In its sample, this clonotype was seen many times. V usage is TRBV29-1 and J usage is TRBJ2-2; D perhaps matches TRBD1 (7 bases). The CDR3 runs 13 residues. Trimming stripped 2 bases from V and 7 bases from J, with 11 bases between. Looked up from germline, CDR1 is SQVTM and CDR2 is ANQGSEA. CDR3 coding DNA: TGCAGCGTTGAACAGGGGGGTTACGGGGAGCTGTTTTTT. Protein product: CSVEQGGYGELFF.

Ten or more counts support this clonotype. This sequence joins TRBV2 and TRBJ2-7; D tentatively reads TRBD1 or TRBD2 (5 bases each). CDR1 is SNHLY and CDR2 is FYNNEI in the germline V gene. The CDR3 has 16 amino acids. Between the trimmed V and J ends, which lost 3 bases and 2 bases, there was a span of 17 bases. In DNA form, the CDR3 reads TGTGCCAGCAGTGATCCGGGGCGGATGCCCCCCTACGAGCAGTACTTC. Its protein is CASSDPGRMPPYEQYF.

This clonotype showed up many times. This sequence joins TRBV19 and TRBJ2-7; 8 bases map to TRBD2. CDR3 length equals 16 residues. Germline CDR1 reads LNHDA; CDR2 reads SQIVND (reference sequence). V gave up 5 bases and J gave up 1 base; unmatched junction bases: 10. The CDR3 is CASSVAGSSGSYEQYF. The CDR3 DNA is TGTGCCAGTAGTGTCGCGGGCTCTAGCGGGTCCTACGAGCAGTACTTC.

This clonotype has at least ten counts. This chain uses TRBV25-1 with TRBJ1-2; D uncertain. The CDR3 consists of 12 residues. Per germline, CDR1 MGHDK and CDR2 SYGVNS. V lost 2 bases, J lost 6 bases, and 7 bases lay in between. CDR3 sequence (DNA): TGTGCCAGCAGTGAACAGGTCCATGGCTACACCTTC. It specifies CASSEQVHGYTF.

This clonotype was counted many times. The rearrangement joins TRBV7-6 to TRBJ2-1; perhaps TRBD2 as D (6 bases). The CDR3 runs to 13 residues. Germline CDR1 is SGHVS and CDR2 is FNYEAQ. V lost 1 base and J 9 bases, leaving 10 bases between the germline ends. In DNA, the CDR3 is TGTGCCAGCAGCTTAGTTCTGGGAGGTGAGCAGTTCTTC. Residues: CASSLVLGGEQFF.

This clonotype was observed many times. This sequence joins TRBV11-2 and TRBJ2-7; D gene ambiguous. V lost 1 base and J lost 7, with 5 bases in between. Germline V gene sequence: CDR1 SGHAT, CDR2 FQNNGV. There are 11 residues in the CDR3. The CDR3 DNA reads TGTGCCAGCAGCTTAGTCCGAGAGCAGTACTTC. It encodes CASSLVREQYF.

The chain employs TRBV19 and TRBJ2-7; D is uncertain. Trimming pared 3 bases from V and 1 base from J, leaving 13 bases between. The CDR3 contains 15 residues. The germline V gene has CDR1 LNHDA and CDR2 SQIVND (reference sequence). The chain's CDR3 is CASSMSTPGSYEQYF. The CDR3 DNA reads as TGTGCCAGTAGTATGTCGACCCCCGGGTCCTACGAGCAGTACTTC.

The V and J genes are TRBV5-1 and TRBJ2-3; possibly TRBD1 for D (5 bases). CDR1 and CDR2 from the germline V gene are SGHRS and YFSETQ. This CDR3 region has 13 residues. Trimming took off 7 bases at V and 6 bases at J, with 15 bases between the two ends. CDR3: CASAERAGDTQYF. The CDR3, as DNA: TGCGCCAGCGCTGAACGGGCAGGGGATACGCAGTATTTT.

The rearrangement links TRBV7-9 to TRBJ2-7, with 7 bases identical to TRBD1. Germline loops: CDR1 SEHNR, CDR2 FQNEAQ (reference sequence). CDR3 size: 14 residues. After removal of 2 bases from V and 6 bases from J, the junction contained 7 bases not matched to a gene. The CDR3 coding sequence is TGTGCCAGCAGCTTATCCGGGACAGTGGGCGAGCAGTACTTC. Translating gives CASSLSGTVGEQYF.

This clonotype was counted many times. The V gene is TRBV20-1, the J gene TRBJ1-6; 7 bases are shared with TRBD1. Germline values: CDR1 DFQATT, CDR2 SNEGSKA (reference sequence). Trimming at V came to 3 bases and at J to 6 bases, leaving 8 bases not matched to a gene. This CDR3 contains 15 residues. The CDR3 here is CSASDRAKSNSPLHF. Here the CDR3 DNA reads TGCAGTGCTAGTGACAGGGCCAAGTCTAATTCACCCCTCCACTTT.

For this clonotype: The junction differs from germline at one of its ends, possibly a read error. J is TRBJ2-2 and V is TRBV27; no definite D call. Per germline, CDR1 MNHEY and CDR2 SMNVEV (reference sequence). This CDR3 is 15 amino acids long. CDR3 in DNA: TGTGCTAGCAGTTTATTCGGACCCTACTCCGGGGAGCTGTTTTTT. Translated, it gives CASSLFGPYSGELFF.

This clonotype appeared many times. The chain employs TRBV5-1 and TRBJ2-5; 11 bases map to TRBD2. Germline assignment: CDR1 SGHRS and CDR2 YFSETQ. With 4 bases clipped from V and 1 base from J, the junction kept 3 bases outside the gene matches. The CDR3 has 15 amino acids. The CDR3, as DNA: TGCGCCAGCAGCATGGGACTAGCGGCCCAAGAGACCCAGTACTTC. It codes for CASSMGLAAQETQYF.

The sample holds many counts of this clonotype. The chain is built from TRBV11-2 and TRBJ2-3; D call uncertain. V lost 5 bases, J lost 0 bases, and 9 bases lay in between. This CDR3 is built from 14 residues. Per the germline V gene, CDR1 is SGHAT and CDR2 is FQNNGV. The CDR3 loop reads CASSTIPSTDTQYF. In nucleotides, the CDR3 is TGTGCCAGCAGCACCATTCCTAGCACAGATACGCAGTATTTT.

This clonotype is categorized as medium-sized. The chain employs TRBV11-2 and TRBJ2-7; the match to TRBD2 covers 10 bases. The CDR3 consists of 12 residues. Germline CDR1 SGHAT, CDR2 FQNNGV. V dropped 6 bases and J dropped 7; count of bases not matched to a gene: 3. For the CDR3, the DNA is TGTGCCAGCAGGGGACTAGCGCCGGAGCAGTACTTC. Encoded protein: CASRGLAPEQYF.

This clonotype was recorded at least ten times. The chain employs TRBV4-1 and TRBJ2-7; D call uncertain. Germline CDR1 and CDR2: MGHRA and YSYEKL. Trimming took off 0 bases at V and 3 bases at J, with 18 bases between the two ends. The CDR3 consists of 17 residues. CDR3 sequence reads: CASSQEAAPMRHYEQYF. DNA of the CDR3: TGCGCCAGCAGCCAAGAGGCTGCCCCCATGAGACACTACGAGCAGTACTTC.

The V call is TRBV19, the J call TRBJ1-1; unclear D gene. Trimming removed 6 bases at V and 0 bases at J, with 11 bases between. Germline assignment: CDR1 LNHDA and CDR2 SQIVND (reference sequence). The CDR3 loop spans 14 amino acids. The CDR3 coding sequence is TGTGCCAGTAGGACAAGCGGTATGAACACTGAAGCTTTCTTT. This encodes CASRTSGMNTEAFF. Full variable domain (missing parts from reference TRBV19 and TRBJ1-1): DGGITQSPKYLFRKEGQNVTLSCEQNLNHDAMYWYRQDPGQGLRLIYYSQIVNDFQKGDIAEGYSVSREKKESFPLTVTSAQKNPTAFYLCASRTSGMNTEAFFGQGTRLTVV.

This clonotype was detected many times. V gene TRBV20-1 combines with J gene TRBJ2-1; D is unclear. This CDR3 spans 11 amino acids. Trimming stripped 1 base from V and 8 bases from J, with 6 bases between. The germline V gene has CDR1 DFQATT and CDR2 SNEGSKA (reference sequence). The CDR3 coding sequence is TGCAGTGCTAGAGCTGGAGATGAGCAGTTCTTC. This codes for CSARAGDEQFF.

This clonotype was observed a handful of times. This chain joins TRBV6-1 and TRBJ2-7, with 9 bases fitting TRBD2. In germline, CDR1 is MNHNS, CDR2 SASEGT. The CDR3 length is 18 residues. Trimming at V came to 4 bases and at J to 3 bases, leaving 16 bases not matched to a gene. CDR3 amino acids: CASSAPRAIAGANYEQYF. CDR3 nucleotides: TGTGCCAGCAGTGCCCCCCGGGCAATAGCGGGGGCGAACTACGAGCAGTACTTC.

This clonotype was seen repeatedly, ten times or more. The chain links TRBV18 to TRBJ1-1; 7 positions agree with TRBD1. The CDR3 extends over 15 amino acids. CDR1 is KGHSH, CDR2 LQKENI, per germline. V lost 0 bases to trimming and J lost 1 base; unmatched junction nucleotides: 2. CDR3 sequence (DNA): TGTGCCAGCTCACCACCCGCAGGGGGGAACACTGAAGCTTTCTTT. Protein: CASSPPAGGNTEAFF. The whole variable domain, filled in from reference TRBV18 and TRBJ1-1, reads NAGVMQNPRHLVRRRGQEARLRCSPMKGHSHVYWYRQLPEEGLKFMVYLQKENIIDESGMPKERFSAEFPKEGPSILRIQQVVRGDSAAYFCASSPPAGGNTEAFFGQGTRLTVV.

This clonotype was seen at least ten times. The chain is built from TRBV5-4 and TRBJ2-5; D is unresolved. This CDR3 is 14 amino acids long. The germline V gene encodes CDR1 SGHNT and CDR2 YYREEE (reference sequence). Trimming left V 3 bases short and J 5 bases short, with 14 bases between. As DNA, the CDR3 is TGTGCCAGCAGCTGGGGTGGGGTCGGGGAGACCCAGTACTTC. This gives the protein CASSWGGVGETQYF.